The clone carrying this T cell receptor (beta chain) occurred a few times. Amplified regions were TCR beta CDR3 sequences from RNA transcripts. HTBI primers were the set used in a first-round RT-PCR of the TCR CDR3. TCRdb processed the multiplex PCR reads anew with MiXCR; each CDR3 protein has one entry. The sample holds hundreds of thousands of distinct CDR3 sequences, 38% seen once. There are 14 residues in the CDR3. Trimming shortened V by 2 bases and J by 8 bases, and 12 bases separated the two germline ends. Germline lookup yields CDR1 MNHNS and CDR2 SASEGT. These data are taken from a study of T cells in Graves' hyperthyroidism and ophthalmopathy.

V and J are TRBV6-1 and TRBJ1-4; the D gene is possibly TRBD1 (6 bases). Sequences were obtained from blood. This receptor was taken from a man younger than 35 with Graves' hyperthyroidism. The CDR3 sequence is CASSESQGWEKLFF. The CDR3 DNA follows: TGTGCCAGCAGTGAATCGCAGGGGTGGGAAAAACTGTTTTTT.